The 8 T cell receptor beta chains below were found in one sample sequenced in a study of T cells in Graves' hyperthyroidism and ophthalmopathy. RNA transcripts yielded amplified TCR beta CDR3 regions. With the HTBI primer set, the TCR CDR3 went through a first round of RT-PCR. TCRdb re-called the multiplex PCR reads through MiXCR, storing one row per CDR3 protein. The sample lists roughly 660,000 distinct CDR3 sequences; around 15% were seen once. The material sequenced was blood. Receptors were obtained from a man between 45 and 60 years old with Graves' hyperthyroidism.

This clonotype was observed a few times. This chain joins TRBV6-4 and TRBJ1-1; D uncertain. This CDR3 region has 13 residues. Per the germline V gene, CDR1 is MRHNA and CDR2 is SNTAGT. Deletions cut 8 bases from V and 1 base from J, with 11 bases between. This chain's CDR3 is CASAKHPNTEAFF. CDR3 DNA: TGTGCCAGCGCCAAACACCCGAACACTGAAGCTTTCTTT.

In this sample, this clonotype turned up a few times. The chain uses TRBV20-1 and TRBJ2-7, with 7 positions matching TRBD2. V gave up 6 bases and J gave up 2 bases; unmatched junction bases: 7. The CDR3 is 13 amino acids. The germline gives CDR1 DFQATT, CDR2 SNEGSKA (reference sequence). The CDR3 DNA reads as TGCAGTGCAGCAACTAGCGCGGCCTACGAGCAGTACTTC. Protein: CSAATSAAYEQYF.

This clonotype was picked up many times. CDR3 bases: TGTGCCAGTAGTGCCAGGTCCTATTATGGCTACACCTTC. Its protein product is CASSARSYYGYTF. The chain is built from TRBV19 and TRBJ1-2; D gene uncertain. Germline loops: CDR1 LNHDA, CDR2 SQIVND (reference sequence). This CDR3 comprises 13 residues. V was cut by 5 bases and J by 5 bases, with 12 bases left in between.

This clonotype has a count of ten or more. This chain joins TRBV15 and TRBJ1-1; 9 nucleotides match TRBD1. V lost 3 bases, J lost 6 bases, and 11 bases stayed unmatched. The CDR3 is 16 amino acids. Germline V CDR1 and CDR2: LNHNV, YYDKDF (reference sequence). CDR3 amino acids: CATSRYPPGQGAEAFF. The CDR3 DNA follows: TGTGCCACCAGCAGGTATCCCCCGGGACAGGGCGCTGAAGCTTTCTTT.

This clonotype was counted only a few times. As DNA, the CDR3 is TGTGCCAGCAGTTACTCGGGCCAGGGGACCGAGCAGTACTTC. It specifies CASSYSGQGTEQYF. V is TRBV6-5 and J is TRBJ2-7; weak D call: TRBD1 (6 bases). The germline gives CDR1 MNHEY, CDR2 SVGAGI. V was pared by 0 bases and J by 6 bases, with 12 bases between. The CDR3 is 14 residues long.

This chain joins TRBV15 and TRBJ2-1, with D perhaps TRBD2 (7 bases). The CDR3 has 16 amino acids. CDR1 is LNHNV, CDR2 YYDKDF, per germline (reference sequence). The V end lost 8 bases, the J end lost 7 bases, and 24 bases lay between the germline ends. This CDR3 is CATFRGGTTSTNEQFF. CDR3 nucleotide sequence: TGTGCCACCTTCAGAGGGGGGACTACCTCAACGAATGAGCAGTTCTTC.

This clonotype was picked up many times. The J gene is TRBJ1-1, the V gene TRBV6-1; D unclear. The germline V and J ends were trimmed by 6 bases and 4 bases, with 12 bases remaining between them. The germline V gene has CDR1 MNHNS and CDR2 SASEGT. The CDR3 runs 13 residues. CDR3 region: CASSGPSGTEAFF. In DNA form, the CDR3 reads TGTGCCAGCAGCGGACCTTCGGGCACTGAAGCTTTCTTT.

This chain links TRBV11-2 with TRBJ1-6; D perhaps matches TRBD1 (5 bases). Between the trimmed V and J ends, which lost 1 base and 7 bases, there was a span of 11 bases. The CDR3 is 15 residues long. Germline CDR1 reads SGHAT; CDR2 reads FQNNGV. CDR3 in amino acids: CASSLGGAENSPLHF. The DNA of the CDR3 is TGTGCCAGCAGCTTAGGCGGGGCAGAGAATTCACCCCTCCACTTT.